Listed here are 4 T cell receptor beta chains from one sample, sequenced in a study of cytomegalovirus exposure and HLA in healthy donors. PCR primers comprised 60 Vbeta and 13 Jbeta primers. Sequenced by immunoSEQ multiplex PCR; TCRdb stores in-frame clones only, minus some. In the table there are 90,000 to 100,000 clones, roughly three quarters of which are singletons. Sample: PBMCs. These receptors were taken from a middle-aged man in good health and CMV-seronegative.

J is TRBJ2-3 and V is TRBV9, with no clear D. The germline V gene has CDR1 SGDLS and CDR2 YYNGEE. Trimming stripped 0 bases from V and 0 bases from J, with 8 bases between. The CDR3 totals 15 residues. The CDR3 sequence: CASSVALVSTDTQYF. Here the CDR3 DNA reads TGTGCCAGCAGCGTAGCACTTGTAAGCACAGATACGCAGTATTTT. Combining the CDR3 with reference TRBV9 and TRBJ2-3 gives the whole variable domain DSGVTQTPKHLITATGQRVTLRCSPRSGDLSVYWYQQSLDQGLQFLIQYYNGEERAKGNILERFSAQQFPDLHSELNLSSLELGDSALYFCASSVALVSTDTQYFGPGTRLTVL.

V and J are TRBV4-2 and TRBJ1-2; 7 bases match TRBD1. Losses at the gene ends were 0 bases for V and 4 bases for J; bases not matched to a gene: 5. Germline lookup yields CDR1 LGHNA and CDR2 YNFKEQ. The CDR3 covers 15 residues. CDR3 loop: CASSQEDRDAYGYTF. DNA for the CDR3: TGTGCCAGCAGCCAAGAAGACAGGGACGCCTATGGCTACACCTTC.

The J gene is TRBJ2-7, the V gene TRBV2; D is perhaps TRBD2 (5 bases). The CDR3 sequence is 13 residues long. V gave up 4 bases and J gave up 0 bases, with 7 bases separating them. Germline V gene lookup returns CDR1 SNHLY and CDR2 FYNNEI. The CDR3 region is CASSVGSSYEQYF. The CDR3 DNA reads TGTGCCAGCAGTGTGGGGAGCTCCTACGAGCAGTACTTC.

The chain couples TRBV12-5 to TRBJ1-2; D is unresolved. Germline lookup yields CDR1 LGHNT and CDR2 FRNRAP. The CDR3 runs 15 residues. Trimming stripped 0 bases from V and 8 bases from J, with 16 bases between. As DNA, the CDR3 is TGTGCTAGTGGTTTGGTAACCAGGCCGTCGTTGGGCTACACCTTC. It yields the protein CASGLVTRPSLGYTF. Based on the CDR3 plus reference TRBV12-5 and TRBJ1-2, the full variable domain is DARVTQTPRHKVTEMGQEVTMRCQPILGHNTVFWYRQTMMQGLELLAYFRNRAPLDDSGMPKDRFSAEMPDATLATLKIQPSEPRDSAVYFCASGLVTRPSLGYTFGSGTRLTVV.